The following is a TCR beta chain sequence with its context. Its specific antigen is unknown. Within one base of it there is no much larger clone, and no base qualities were kept. The entry originates in a study of blood T cell repertoires in COVID-19 (dated by TCRdb to 2018 to 2020). A note on the overall study: Collaborator samples came from the United States, Italy and Spain and covered acute and convalescent phases of COVID-19. The prospective study material was composed of cDNA or gDNA derived from T cells, B-cell-depleted T cells, or PBMCs. Subjects who had been exposed to COVID-19, were actively infected with it, or had recovered from it provided the deeply sampled blood TCRbeta repertoires that made up the dataset. The repertoires were released in a freely available public database intended as a resource for research on the immune response to SARS-CoV-2. Samples came from the ongoing ImmuneRACE study (first 160 participants) plus 1,254 subjects from 6 global collaborators. Sample metadata almost always included a de-identified subject ID, COVID-19 status, age in years and sex. Where available, HLA class I and class II types were obtained from metadata supplied by the sample provider rather than from assay-based typing.

At one collaborating source in Seattle, patients were enrolled during active infection and were followed longitudinally through the course of disease. The collaborating institutions used their own protocols to collect whole blood in K2EDTA tubes. For TCRbeta analysis, collaborators shipped samples as frozen whole blood, isolated PBMCs, or DNA extracted from either of those sample types. General study outcomes and caveats: Clinical and demographic metadata were provided uncurated, with the amount varying by source and participant.

Trimming removed 3 bases from V and 7 bases from J, leaving 13 bases between the germline ends. CDR1 and CDR2 were assigned from the germline V gene (reference sequence) as PRHDT and FYEKMQ. The CDR3 measures 13 amino acids from cysteine to phenylalanine. Only CDR3 DNA is held: 39 bases, read in frame from base 1. TCRbeta CDR3 regions were amplified from genomic DNA using the immunoSEQ Assay, a bias-controlled multiplex PCR. The paper's data handling went like this. Nucleated cell counts per sample were estimated from amplification of reference gene primers within the assay. Sequence reads were collapsed and filtered to measure the absolute abundance of every unique TCRbeta CDR3 rearrangement. For each sample, productive Simpson clonality was calculated as the square root of Simpson's diversity index over productive rearrangements. The clones in this table, taken by TCRdb from immuneACCESS, are in-frame only. Not every clone is retained; where verified, under half of the shortfall comes from an unresolved V gene, and the cause of the rest is unknown. That table furnishes V, J and clone size, whereas the DNA furnished D and trimming. This sample comprises 410,000 or so clones, 89% of them detected only once. Of the sample, roughly 1.6% is held by the ten largest clones.

The sequenced sample consisted of peripheral blood. This TCR was recovered from a woman in her thirties or forties with COVID-19, enrolled during active disease. Recombination connected TRBV13 to TRBJ2-7, and TRBD1 may be the D gene, going by 6 matching bases. The DNA reads as follows: TGTGCCAGCAGCTTGAGGGACAACGAGGAGCAGTACTTC. Its protein reads: CASSLRDNEEQYF.